These 9 T cell receptor beta chains were sequenced from one sample in a study of OX40 agonist ivuxolimab in advanced cancers. Only in-frame clones appear in the TCRdb table, and some are missing; sequencing was by immunoSEQ multiplex PCR. The data show tens of thousands of clones, 70% to 90% seen once. This specimen consisted of CD4+ or CD8+ T cells sorted from blood, obtained in a trial of the OX40 agonist ivuxolimab. The receptors come from an adult with an advanced solid tumor such as melanoma, head and neck, liver or kidney cancer.

The chain has TRBV7-2 and TRBJ1-2; tentatively, D is TRBD1 (5 bases). CDR1 is SGHTA, CDR2 FQGNSA, per germline. The germline V and J ends were trimmed by 6 bases and 4 bases, with 15 bases remaining between them. The CDR3 loop spans 14 amino acids. The CDR3 spells CASRRDQGAYGYTF. CDR3 DNA sequence: TGTGCCAGCAGACGAGACCAGGGCGCCTATGGCTACACCTTC.

The chain joins TRBV9 to TRBJ1-1; TRBD1 matches 7 bases. This CDR3 spans 13 amino acids. Germline V gene sequence: CDR1 SGDLS, CDR2 YYNGEE. V lost 1 base to trimming and J lost 6 bases; unmatched junction nucleotides: 3. CDR3 nucleotides: TGTGCCAGCAGCGTAACAGGGGTCTCTGAAGCTTTCTTT. Encoded protein: CASSVTGVSEAFF. Full variable domain (outside the CDR3, taken from reference TRBV9 and TRBJ1-1): DSGVTQTPKHLITATGQRVTLRCSPRSGDLSVYWYQQSLDQGLQFLIQYYNGEERAKGNILERFSAQQFPDLHSELNLSSLELGDSALYFCASSVTGVSEAFFGQGTRLTVV.

J is TRBJ1-1 and V is TRBV11-3, with D hard to call. V dropped 2 bases and J dropped 7 bases, with 11 bases sitting between them. The CDR3 runs 13 residues. Germline-derived CDR1 and CDR2 are SGHNT and YENEEA. The CDR3 DNA sequence: TGTGCCAGCAGCTTAAGAGGGAGCAGTGAAGCTTTCTTT. It yields the protein CASSLRGSSEAFF. Combining the CDR3 with reference TRBV11-3 and TRBJ1-1 gives the whole variable domain EAGVVQSPRYKIIEKKQPVAFWCNPISGHNTLYWYLQNLGQGPELLIRYENEEAVDDSQLPKDRFSAERLKGVDSTLKIQPAELGDSAVYLCASSLRGSSEAFFGQGTRLTVV.

The chain couples TRBV6-5 to TRBJ1-1; tentatively, D is TRBD1 (6 bases). CDR3 length: 13 amino acids. The germline V gene encodes CDR1 MNHEY and CDR2 SVGAGI. The V end lost 8 bases, the J end lost 4 bases, and 14 bases lay between the germline ends. Here the CDR3 reads CASGGGTGTEAFF. The DNA of the CDR3 is TGTGCCAGCGGGGGGGGCACGGGCACTGAAGCTTTCTTT.

In this sample, this clone turned up once. The chain couples TRBV6-1 to TRBJ1-1; a weak D match, TRBD1 (6 bases). In germline, CDR1 is MNHNS, CDR2 SASEGT. CDR3 length: 13 amino acids. Trimming left V 6 bases short and J 8 bases short, with 16 bases between. The CDR3 nucleotides read TGTGCCAGCAGAAACCGGGGGGGCCCCGAAGCTTTCTTT. This translates into CASRNRGGPEAFF.

This clone was seen at least ten times. The genes are TRBV14 and TRBJ1-2, with D possibly being TRBD1 (5 bases). V gave up 0 bases and J gave up 7 bases, with 15 bases separating them. Per the germline V gene, CDR1 is SGHDN and CDR2 is FVKESK. The CDR3 covers 15 residues. The CDR3 DNA reads TGTGCCAGCAGCCAAGAGATAAGGGGTTATGGTGGCTACACCTTC. Residues: CASSQEIRGYGGYTF. Drawing the rest from reference TRBV14 and TRBJ1-2, the complete variable domain is EAGVTQFPSHSVIEKGQTVTLRCDPISGHDNLYWYRRVMGKEIKFLLHFVKESKQDESGMPNNRFLAERTGGTYSTLKVQPAELEDSGVYFCASSQEIRGYGGYTFGSGTRLTVV.

V usage is TRBV10-2 and J usage is TRBJ2-7; TRBD1 matches at 7 bases. Germline lookup yields CDR1 WSHSY and CDR2 SAAADI. The V segment lost 6 bases and the J segment 2 bases; nucleotides outside the gene matches: 4. This CDR3 has 13 amino acids. In DNA form, the CDR3 reads TGCGCCAGCAGCACACAGGGGCCCTACGAGCAGTACTTC. It is translated as CASSTQGPYEQYF.

The J gene is TRBJ2-7, the V gene TRBV28; no firm D call. The V end lost 3 bases, the J end lost 5 bases, and 11 bases lay between the germline ends. The CDR3 spans 13 residues. Germline assignment: CDR1 MDHEN and CDR2 SYDVKM. This chain's CDR3 is CASSLLGNHEQYF. In DNA form, the CDR3 reads TGTGCCAGCAGTTTGTTAGGGAACCACGAGCAGTACTTC.

The chain couples TRBV7-6 to TRBJ2-5; 10 nucleotides align to TRBD2. V lost 5 bases to trimming and J lost 5 bases; unmatched junction nucleotides: 11. The V gene's germline CDR1 is SGHVS and CDR2 FNYEAQ. The CDR3 covers 16 residues. CDR3 protein: CASSTASGGTGETQYF. The CDR3 coding sequence is TGTGCCAGCAGCACTGCTAGCGGGGGAACCGGGGAGACCCAGTACTTC.